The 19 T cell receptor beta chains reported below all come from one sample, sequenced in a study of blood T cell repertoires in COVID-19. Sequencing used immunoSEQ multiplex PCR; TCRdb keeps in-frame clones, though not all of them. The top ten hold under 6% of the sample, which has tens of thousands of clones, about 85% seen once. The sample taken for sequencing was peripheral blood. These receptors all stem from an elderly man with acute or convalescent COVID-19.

As DNA, the CDR3 is TGTGCCACCAGTGTTGCAGGCAATGAGCAGTTCTTC. Its protein product is CATSVAGNEQFF. The chain uses TRBV24-1 and TRBJ2-1; D ambiguous. Germline V lookup: CDR1 KGHDR, CDR2 SFDVKD. This CDR3 region has 12 residues. Trimming took 5 bases from V and 6 from J, leaving 7 bases between them.

CDR3 sequence (DNA): TGTGCCAGTAGTATTCGAGACAGGGAGGACATTCAGTACTTC. Translated: CASSIRDREDIQYF. The gene calls are TRBV19 and TRBJ2-4, with a tentative D call TRBD1 (7 bases). Per the germline V gene, CDR1 is LNHDA and CDR2 is SQIVND (reference sequence). V lost 3 bases and J 8 bases, leaving 14 bases between the germline ends. There are 14 residues in the CDR3.

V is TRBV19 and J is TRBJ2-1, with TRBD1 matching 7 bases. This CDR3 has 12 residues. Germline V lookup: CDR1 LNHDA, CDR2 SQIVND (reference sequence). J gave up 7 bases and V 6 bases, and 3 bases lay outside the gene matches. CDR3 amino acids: CASRDRRNEQFF. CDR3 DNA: TGTGCCAGTAGGGACAGGAGGAATGAGCAGTTCTTC. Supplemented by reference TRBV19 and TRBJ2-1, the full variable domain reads DGGITQSPKYLFRKEGQNVTLSCEQNLNHDAMYWYRQDPGQGLRLIYYSQIVNDFQKGDIAEGYSVSREKKESFPLTVTSAQKNPTAFYLCASRDRRNEQFFGPGTRLTVL.

CDR3 in amino acids: CASSYDRGHGYTF. The CDR3 DNA reads as TGTGCCAGCAGTTATGACAGGGGGCATGGCTACACCTTC. The chain links TRBV6-5 to TRBJ1-2, with 10 bases matching TRBD1. The J segment lost 6 bases and the V segment lost 3 bases, leaving 1 base of the junction unmatched. Germline V gene data show CDR1 as MNHEY and CDR2 as SVGAGI. CDR3 length: 13 residues.

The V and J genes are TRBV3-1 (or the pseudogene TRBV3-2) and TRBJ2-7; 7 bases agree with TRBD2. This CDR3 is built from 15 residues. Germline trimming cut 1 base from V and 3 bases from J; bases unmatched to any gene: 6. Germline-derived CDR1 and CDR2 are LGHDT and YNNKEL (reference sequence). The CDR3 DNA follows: TGTGCCAGCAGCCAAGTAGCCGGGGGGTACTACGAGCAGTACTTC. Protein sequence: CASSQVAGGYYEQYF.

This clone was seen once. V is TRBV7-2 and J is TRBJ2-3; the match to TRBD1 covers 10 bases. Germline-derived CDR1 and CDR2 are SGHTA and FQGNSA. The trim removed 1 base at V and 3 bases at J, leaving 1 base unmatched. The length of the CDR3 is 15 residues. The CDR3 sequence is CASSLGGQGTDTQYF. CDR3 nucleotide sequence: TGTGCCAGCAGCTTAGGGGGACAGGGGACAGATACGCAGTATTTT.

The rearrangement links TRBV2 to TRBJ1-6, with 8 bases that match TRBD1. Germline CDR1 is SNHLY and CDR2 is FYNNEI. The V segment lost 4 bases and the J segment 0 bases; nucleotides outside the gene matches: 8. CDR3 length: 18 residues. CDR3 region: CASSGRDRGSSYNSPLHF. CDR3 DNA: TGTGCCAGCAGTGGTAGAGACAGGGGAAGCTCCTATAATTCACCCCTCCACTTT.

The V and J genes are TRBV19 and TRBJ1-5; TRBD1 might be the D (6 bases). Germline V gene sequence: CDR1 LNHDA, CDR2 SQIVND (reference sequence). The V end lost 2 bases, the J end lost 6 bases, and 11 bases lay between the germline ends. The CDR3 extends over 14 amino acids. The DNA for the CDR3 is TGTGCCAGTAGTATAAGAACAGGGCCTCAGCCCCAGCATTTT. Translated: CASSIRTGPQPQHF.

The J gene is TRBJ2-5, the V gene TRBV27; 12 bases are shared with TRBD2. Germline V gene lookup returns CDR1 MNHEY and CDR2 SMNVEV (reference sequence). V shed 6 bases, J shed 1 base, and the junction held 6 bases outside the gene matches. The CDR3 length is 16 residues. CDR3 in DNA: TGTGCCAGCAGCCCGACTAGCGGGAGACCCCAAGAGACCCAGTACTTC. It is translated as CASSPTSGRPQETQYF.

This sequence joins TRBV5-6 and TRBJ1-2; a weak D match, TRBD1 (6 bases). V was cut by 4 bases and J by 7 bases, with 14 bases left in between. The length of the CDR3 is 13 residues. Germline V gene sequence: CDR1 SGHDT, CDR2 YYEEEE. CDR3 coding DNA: TGTGCCAGCAGCCCGGCAGGGGCTGGTGGCTACACCTTC. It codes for CASSPAGAGGYTF.

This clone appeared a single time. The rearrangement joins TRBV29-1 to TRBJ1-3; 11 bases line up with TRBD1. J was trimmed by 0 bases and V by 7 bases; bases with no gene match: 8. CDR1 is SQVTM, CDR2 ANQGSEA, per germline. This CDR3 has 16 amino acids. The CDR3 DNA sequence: TGCAGCGGTGGACAGGGGGCGCCGGGCTCTGGAAACACCATATATTTT. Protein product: CSGGQGAPGSGNTIYF.

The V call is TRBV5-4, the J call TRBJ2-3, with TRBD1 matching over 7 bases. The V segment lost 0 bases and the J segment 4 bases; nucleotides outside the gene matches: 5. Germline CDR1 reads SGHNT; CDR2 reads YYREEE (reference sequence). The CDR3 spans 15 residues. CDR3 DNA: TGTGCCAGCAGCTTGGTCGACAGGGCGCCAGATACGCAGTATTTT. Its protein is CASSLVDRAPDTQYF.

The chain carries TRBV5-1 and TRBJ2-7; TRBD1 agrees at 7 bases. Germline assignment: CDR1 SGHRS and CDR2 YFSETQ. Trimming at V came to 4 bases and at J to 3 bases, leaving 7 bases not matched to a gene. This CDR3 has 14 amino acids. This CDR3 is CASSPAGTDYEQYF. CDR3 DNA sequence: TGCGCCAGCAGCCCCGCCGGGACAGACTACGAGCAGTACTTC.

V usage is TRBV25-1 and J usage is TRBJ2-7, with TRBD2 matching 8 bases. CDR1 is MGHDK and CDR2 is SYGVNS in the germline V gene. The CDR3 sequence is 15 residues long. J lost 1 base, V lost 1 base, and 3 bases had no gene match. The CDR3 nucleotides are TGTGCCAGCAGTGAATTCGGGGGGGATTCCTACGAGCAGTACTTC. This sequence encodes CASSEFGGDSYEQYF.

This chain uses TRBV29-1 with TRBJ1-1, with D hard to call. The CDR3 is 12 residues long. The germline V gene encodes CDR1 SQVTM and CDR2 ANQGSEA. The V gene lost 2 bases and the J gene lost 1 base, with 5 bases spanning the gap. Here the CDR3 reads CSVESGNTEAFF. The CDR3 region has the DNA TGCAGCGTTGAATCCGGGAACACTGAAGCTTTCTTT. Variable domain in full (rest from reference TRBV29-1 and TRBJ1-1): SAVISQKPSRDICQRGTSLTIQCQVDSQVTMMFWYRQQPGQSLTLIATANQGSEATYESGFVIDKFPISRPNLTFSTLTVSNMSPEDSSIYLCSVESGNTEAFFGQGTRLTVV.

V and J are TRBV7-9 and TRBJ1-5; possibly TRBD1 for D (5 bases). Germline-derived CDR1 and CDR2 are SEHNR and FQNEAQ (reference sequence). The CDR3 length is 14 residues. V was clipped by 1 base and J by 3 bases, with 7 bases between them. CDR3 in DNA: TGTGCCAGCAGCTTAGGACAGATCAATCAGCCCCAGCATTTT. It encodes CASSLGQINQPQHF.

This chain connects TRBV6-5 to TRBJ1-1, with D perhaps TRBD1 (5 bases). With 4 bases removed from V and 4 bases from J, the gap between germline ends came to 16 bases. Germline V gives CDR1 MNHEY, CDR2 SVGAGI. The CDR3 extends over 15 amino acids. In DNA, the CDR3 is TGTGCCAGCAGTTCCCACACCCAGGGAACCACTGAAGCTTTCTTT. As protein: CASSSHTQGTTEAFF.

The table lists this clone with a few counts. CDR3 region: CASSPQGPLTGELFF. The CDR3 nucleotides read TGTGCCAGCTCACCACAGGGGCCACTCACCGGGGAGCTGTTTTTT. The J gene is TRBJ2-2, the V gene TRBV18; possible D gene TRBD1, 5 bases. CDR1 is KGHSH and CDR2 is LQKENI in the germline V gene. The germline V and J ends were trimmed by 1 base and 4 bases, with 10 bases remaining between them. The CDR3 runs to 15 residues.

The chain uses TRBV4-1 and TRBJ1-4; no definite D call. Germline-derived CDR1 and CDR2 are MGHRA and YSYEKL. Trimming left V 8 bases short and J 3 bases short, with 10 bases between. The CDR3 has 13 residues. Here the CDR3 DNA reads TGCGCCAGCCGAGGAAGCTCTAATGAAAAACTGTTTTTT. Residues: CASRGSSNEKLFF.